This TCR beta chain was retrieved from a study of T cell responses to AZD1222 COVID-19 vaccine (dated by TCRdb to the early 2020s). Regarding the research as a whole: A total of just over 230 trial participants underwent TCR sequencing, of whom 207 had received two doses of AZD1222 and 26 had received two doses of the MenACWY control vaccine. Trial participants were enrolled by age into subgroups of 18-55, 56-69 and 70-plus years, and about 150, 27 and 61 TCR-sequenced participants, respectively, were included in these subgroups.

The time point tag for this specimen amounts to: about 28 days (+/-7) after the second vaccine dose. AZD1222 recipients given second doses at about 4 weeks or at about 12 weeks were pooled, since spike-specific TCR depth and breadth were not found to differ between the two schedules. Vaccinee samples came from UK trials COV001 and COV002, including a single-blind randomized controlled phase 2/3 trial of AZD1222 (ChAdOx1 nCoV-19) in healthy adults. For TCRbeta chain sequencing, PBMC samples from trial participants were taken at day 0 and at day 28 after the second dose. The CDR3 regions of human TCRbeta chains were subjected to immunosequencing. In the source study's methods: Repertoire TCRs were matched against a reference library of SARS-CoV-2-specific TCRs generated with the MIRA antigen-specificity platform. Breadth meant the fraction of unique TCRs that were SARS-CoV-2-associated, whereas depth meant the fraction of total T cells that were SARS-CoV-2-associated. Using the MIRA data, every spike-specific TCR was mapped to the spike region that the TCR reacted to and assigned to either a CD4 or a CD8 class. Log10-transformed breadth and depth values were compared by one-way ANOVA with Sidak's multiple comparisons tests. TCRdb took this table from immuneACCESS and kept in-frame rearrangements with V and J called. Such tables lack part of the clones; where checked against another copy, unresolved V genes explain under half of the gap, and the rest is unexplained. That table is the source of V, J and clone size, and D and trimming were worked out from the DNA. In all, the sample holds 73,000 or so clones, and around 80% of those were seen once. The ten largest clonotypes hold approximately 47% of the sample.

Points the paper makes about the study in general: Only six AZD1222 recipients were SARS-CoV-2 seropositive at baseline, limiting conclusions about previously exposed vaccinees. Because no day 14 peak-response samples were available, repertoires were characterized only after the peak T cell response. After two AZD1222 doses, both the breadth and the depth of spike-specific TCRs were significantly higher than at day 0 and than in MenACWY recipients. CD4 TCRs associated with the vaccine covered the entire spike protein, and the dominant responses were in regions 160-218 and 743-854. Participants were mostly white British, with more females than males. The authors suggested clonal diversity may have been underestimated. Nearly half of unique spike-specific TCRs reportedly recognized epitopes outside regions mutated in the B.1.351 and B.1.1.7 variants. In the small 56-69-year group, the increase in depth fell short of significance, most likely because of low power.

Trimmed from V: 4 bases; trimmed from J: 5 bases; junction bases lacking a gene match: 10. From the cysteine through the phenylalanine, the CDR3 covers 15 amino acids. Only CDR3 DNA is held: 45 bases, read in frame from base 1. The germline V gene provides CDR1 SGHTA and CDR2 FQGNSA. About this clone itself: No antigen is known for it. Nothing much larger sits one base from this clone, and base qualities are not available.

The receptor comes from an adult who received the AZD1222 COVID-19 vaccine. The sequencing here drew on peripheral blood, taken 28 days after the second AZD1222 dose. The rearranged segments are TRBV7-2 and TRBJ2-5, and 7 junction bases match TRBD2. At the DNA level, the sequence is TGTGCCAGCAGCTACGGCGGGGGTGGCCAGGAGACCCAGTACTTC. Translated, it reads CASSYGGGGQETQYF.